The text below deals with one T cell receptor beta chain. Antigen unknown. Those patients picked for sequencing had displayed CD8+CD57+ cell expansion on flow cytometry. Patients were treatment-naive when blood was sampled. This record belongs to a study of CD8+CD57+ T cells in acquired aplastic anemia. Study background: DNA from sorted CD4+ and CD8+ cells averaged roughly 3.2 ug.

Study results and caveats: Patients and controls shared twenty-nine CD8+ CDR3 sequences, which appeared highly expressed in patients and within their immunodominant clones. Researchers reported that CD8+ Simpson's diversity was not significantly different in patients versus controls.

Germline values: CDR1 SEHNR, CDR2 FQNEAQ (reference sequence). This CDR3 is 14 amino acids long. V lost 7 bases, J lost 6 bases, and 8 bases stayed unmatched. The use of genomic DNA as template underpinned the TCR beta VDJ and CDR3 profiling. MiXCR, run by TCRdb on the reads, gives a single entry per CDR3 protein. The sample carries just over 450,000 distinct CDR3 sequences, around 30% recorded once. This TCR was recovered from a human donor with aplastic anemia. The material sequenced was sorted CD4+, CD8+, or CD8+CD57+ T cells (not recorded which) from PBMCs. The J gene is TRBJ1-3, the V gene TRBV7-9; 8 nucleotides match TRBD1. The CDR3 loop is CASTADREANTIYF. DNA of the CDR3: TGTGCCAGCACCGCGGACAGGGAGGCAAACACCATATATTTT.